One sample yielded the 26 T cell receptor beta chains listed below, sequenced in a study of blood T cell repertoires in COVID-19. Clones were read by immunoSEQ multiplex PCR, and TCRdb kept only the in-frame ones, dropping some. The data contain more than 250,000 clones, approximately 86% of them singletons. Material for sequencing was peripheral blood. These receptors were collected from a young woman who had recovered from COVID-19.

The V and J genes are TRBV19 and TRBJ2-1; 11 nucleotides line up with TRBD2. There are 15 residues in the CDR3. Germline CDR1 reads LNHDA; CDR2 reads SQIVND (reference sequence). With 6 bases clipped from V and 4 bases from J, the junction kept 5 bases outside the gene matches. The CDR3 DNA reads as TGTGCCAGTAGCCCGGGACTAGCGGTATACAATGAGCAGTTCTTC. Translation gives CASSPGLAVYNEQFF.

This chain connects TRBV9 to TRBJ2-1, with 10 bases fitting TRBD1. There are 16 residues in the CDR3. V gave up 4 bases and J gave up 8 bases; unmatched junction bases: 12. Germline V gene data show CDR1 as SGDLS and CDR2 as YYNGEE. This CDR3 reads CASSLQPGQGTHEQFF. DNA for the CDR3: TGTGCCAGCAGCTTACAGCCGGGACAGGGGACCCATGAGCAGTTCTTC.

This sequence joins TRBV6-2 or TRBV6-3 and TRBJ2-3; 7 bases line up with TRBD2. The CDR3 is made up of 17 amino acids. Germline-derived CDR1 and CDR2 are MNHEY and SVGEGT. After removal of 0 bases from V and 7 bases from J, the junction contained 13 bases not matched to a gene. CDR3 nucleotide sequence: TGTGCCAGCAGTTACTCGGACTCGGCGGGAGTATTAAATACGCAGTATTTT. Encoded protein: CASSYSDSAGVLNTQYF.

The rearrangement uses TRBV27 and TRBJ2-5, with D unclear. V lost 5 bases, J lost 5 bases, and 12 bases lay in between. The CDR3 is 13 residues long. CDR1 and CDR2 (germline): MNHEY, SMNVEV (reference sequence). The CDR3 DNA is TGTGCCAGCAGTACGGGTTGGGTGGAGACCCAGTACTTC. Protein: CASSTGWVETQYF.

This chain connects TRBV6-5 to TRBJ2-7; TRBD1 agrees at 7 bases. CDR1 and CDR2 from the germline V gene are MNHEY and SVGAGI. The V and J ends lost 0 bases and 3 bases, in that order; junction bases with no gene match: 5. CDR3 length: 15 residues. The CDR3 here is CASSYSLGQSYEQYF. The CDR3 DNA follows: TGTGCCAGCAGTTACTCCTTGGGACAGAGCTACGAGCAGTACTTC.

The chain recombines TRBV6-5 with TRBJ2-7; 13 bases align to TRBD2. This CDR3 is built from 15 residues. Per the germline V gene, CDR1 is MNHEY and CDR2 is SVGAGI. The V and J ends lost 4 bases and 5 bases, in that order; junction bases with no gene match: 5. The chain's CDR3 is CASSSRLAGGHEQYF. CDR3 nucleotide sequence: TGTGCCAGCAGTTCCAGACTAGCGGGAGGCCACGAGCAGTACTTC.

V gene TRBV3-1 (or the pseudogene TRBV3-2) combines with J gene TRBJ1-5; D call uncertain. CDR3 length: 14 amino acids. Germline V gene data show CDR1 as LGHDT and CDR2 as YNNKEL (reference sequence). V lost 4 bases and J lost 2, with 9 bases in between. CDR3 sequence (DNA): TGTGCCAGCAGCCCGAGAATCGGCAATCAGCCCCAGCATTTT. It specifies CASSPRIGNQPQHF.

For the CDR3, the DNA is TGCAGCGTTGGCAGGGGCACTGAAGCTTTCTTT. This encodes CSVGRGTEAFF. This chain uses TRBV29-1 with TRBJ1-1; possible D gene TRBD1, 6 bases. The germline V gene has CDR1 SQVTM and CDR2 ANQGSEA. V was trimmed by 4 bases and J by 4 bases, leaving 7 bases between them. This CDR3 comprises 11 residues. The full variable domain, completed using reference TRBV29-1 and TRBJ1-1, is SAVISQKPSRDICQRGTSLTIQCQVDSQVTMMFWYRQQPGQSLTLIATANQGSEATYESGFVIDKFPISRPNLTFSTLTVSNMSPEDSSIYLCSVGRGTEAFFGQGTRLTVV.

The chain employs TRBV3-1 (or the pseudogene TRBV3-2) and TRBJ2-3; tentatively, D is TRBD1 (5 bases). CDR1 is LGHDT, CDR2 YNNKEL, per germline (reference sequence). V gave up 1 base and J gave up 3 bases, with 11 bases separating them. The CDR3 runs to 15 residues. CDR3 coding DNA: TGTGCCAGCAGCCAAGGGGGCCAGCAGACAGATACGCAGTATTTT. Translating it yields CASSQGGQQTDTQYF.

With respect to this clone: A junction boundary mismatches the germline segment, possibly from a read error. This chain joins TRBV2 and TRBJ1-5, with a tentative D call TRBD1 (5 bases). The CDR3 totals 15 residues. Germline CDR1 reads SNHLY; CDR2 reads FYNNEI. This chain's CDR3 is CASSEARAGYQPQHF. The CDR3 region has the DNA TGTGCCAGCAGTGAAGCTCGGGCAGGGTATCAACCCCAGCATTTT. The variable domain in full, with the rest retrieved from reference TRBV2 and TRBJ1-5, is EPEVTQTPSHQVTQMGQEVILRCVPISNHLYFYWYRQILGQKVEFLVSFYNNEISEKSEIFDDQFSVERPDGSNFTLKIRSTKLEDSAMYFCASSEARAGYQPQHFGDGTRLSIL.

The rearrangement uses TRBV28 and TRBJ2-6; 9 positions match TRBD1. From germline, CDR1 is MDHEN and CDR2 SYDVKM. This CDR3 has 14 residues. V gave up 9 bases and J gave up 2 bases; unmatched junction bases: 2. Here the CDR3 DNA reads TGTGCCAGTCACAGGGGGCCTGGGGCCAACGTCCTGACTTTC. This encodes CASHRGPGANVLTF.

V and J are TRBV30 and TRBJ2-7, with a tentative D call TRBD1 (6 bases). Germline CDR1 reads GTSNPN; CDR2 reads SVGIG (reference sequence). With 5 bases removed from V and 3 bases from J, the gap between germline ends came to 14 bases. The CDR3 covers 13 residues. The DNA of the CDR3 is TGTGCCTGGGCCGGGACATCGCACTACGAGCAGTACTTC. It codes for CAWAGTSHYEQYF.

To note about this clone: The sample has other DNA sequences that encode this CDR3 too. The chain employs TRBV5-5 and TRBJ1-3; D is ambiguous. Germline V CDR1 and CDR2: SGHKS, YYEKEE (reference sequence). This CDR3 contains 14 residues. V lost 0 bases and J 1 base, leaving 5 bases between the germline ends. The CDR3 region is CASSLAGSGNTIYF. Here the CDR3 DNA reads TGTGCCAGCAGCTTGGCGGGTTCTGGAAACACCATATATTTT.

The chain employs TRBV5-5 and TRBJ2-7, with TRBD2 matching over 7 bases. V dropped 0 bases and J dropped 3; count of bases not matched to a gene: 6. The CDR3 extends over 15 amino acids. Per germline, CDR1 SGHKS and CDR2 YYEKEE (reference sequence). The CDR3 nucleotides are TGTGCCAGCAGCTTGGCTTCTGGCGGGGGCTACGAGCAGTACTTC. It yields the protein CASSLASGGGYEQYF. Drawing the rest from reference TRBV5-5 and TRBJ2-7, the complete variable domain is DAGVTQSPTHLIKTRGQQVTLRCSPISGHKSVSWYQQVLGQGPQFIFQYYEKEERGRGNFPDRFSARQFPNYSSELNVNALLLGDSALYLCASSLASGGGYEQYFGPGTRLTVT.

The chain carries TRBV2 and TRBJ2-5, with D tentatively TRBD1 (7 bases). The germline V and J ends were trimmed by 8 bases and 3 bases, with 16 bases remaining between them. This CDR3 is built from 14 residues. Germline lookup yields CDR1 SNHLY and CDR2 FYNNEI. The CDR3 DNA is TGTGCCAGCGGGGGGTTGACAGGGAAAGAGACCCAGTACTTC. The encoded protein is CASGGLTGKETQYF.

This clone was detected only once. CDR3 region: CASSQEAGNSPLHF. The CDR3 region has the DNA TGTGCCAGCAGCCAAGAGGCAGGGAATTCACCCCTCCACTTT. The chain uses TRBV4-2 and TRBJ1-6, with TRBD1 as a possible D gene (5 bases). Trimming took off 0 bases at V and 7 bases at J, with 7 bases between the two ends. CDR1 is LGHNA, CDR2 YNFKEQ, per germline. The CDR3 has 14 residues.

The rearrangement joins TRBV27 to TRBJ2-7, with 9 bases that match TRBD2. The germline CDR1 and CDR2 sequences are MNHEY and SMNVEV (reference sequence). The CDR3 has 14 amino acids. J gave up 4 bases and V 5 bases, and 6 bases lay outside the gene matches. Here the CDR3 DNA reads TGTGCCAGCAGTCTAGCGGGGATCGATTACGAGCAGTACTTC. Translating gives CASSLAGIDYEQYF.

V gene TRBV21-1 combines with J gene TRBJ2-1; the D segment call TRBD1 is taken from the table without a DNA check. TRBV21-1 is marked as a pseudogene. The CDR3 has 15 residues. The CDR3 region has the DNA TGTGCCAGCAGCTCCGGGACAGGGTGTCAAGGTGAGCAGTTCTTC. This sequence encodes CASSSGTGCQGEQFF.

The chain combines TRBV19 with TRBJ1-5; 9 bases are a match to TRBD1. The CDR3 covers 14 residues. V lost 10 bases, J lost 0 bases, and 4 bases stayed unmatched. Germline CDR1 LNHDA, CDR2 SQIVND (reference sequence). This chain's CDR3 is CAIGTGISNQPQHF. DNA for the CDR3: TGTGCCATTGGGACAGGGATTAGCAATCAGCCCCAGCATTTT.

The gene calls are TRBV7-2 and TRBJ2-7; weak D call: TRBD2 (7 bases). The V end lost 5 bases, the J end lost 0 bases, and 23 bases lay between the germline ends. The germline gives CDR1 SGHTA, CDR2 FQGNSA. CDR3 length: 18 residues. CDR3: CASSTYPAGAASSYEQYF. Here the CDR3 DNA reads TGTGCCAGCAGCACCTACCCCGCGGGGGCGGCTAGCTCCTACGAGCAGTACTTC.

In its sample, this clone was seen once. This sequence joins TRBV27 and TRBJ2-6; D gene ambiguous. Germline loops: CDR1 MNHEY, CDR2 SMNVEV (reference sequence). V was shortened by 6 bases and J by 0 bases, with 9 bases between the two germline ends. This CDR3 has 15 amino acids. The chain's CDR3 is CASSPVLSGANVLTF. Written as DNA, the CDR3 is TGTGCCAGCAGCCCCGTACTCTCTGGGGCCAACGTCCTGACTTTC. Combining the CDR3 with reference TRBV27 and TRBJ2-6 gives the whole variable domain EAQVTQNPRYLITVTGKKLTVTCSQNMNHEYMSWYRQDPGLGLRQIYYSMNVEVTDKGDVPEGYKVSRKEKRNFPLILESPSPNQTSLYFCASSPVLSGANVLTFGAGSRLTVL.

This clone was picked up a small number of times. V usage is TRBV12-2 and J usage is TRBJ2-3; no check of the table's D call, TRBD1, against the DNA was made. TRBV12-2 has pseudogene status. CDR3 size: 17 residues. DNA for the CDR3: TGTGCAAGTCGCTTAAATTCAGGACAGGGATGCACAGATACGCAGTATTTT. Translated: CASRLNSGQGCTDTQYF.

This chain connects TRBV4-2 to TRBJ2-1; a weak D match, TRBD1 (6 bases). The CDR3 covers 15 residues. Trimming took 0 bases from V and 7 from J, leaving 13 bases between them. Germline lookup yields CDR1 LGHNA and CDR2 YNFKEQ. CDR3 amino acids: CASSQEGRGSNEQFF. CDR3 DNA: TGTGCCAGCAGCCAAGAGGGCAGGGGTTCTAATGAGCAGTTCTTC.

The gene calls are TRBV7-3 and TRBJ2-1; no definite D call. Trimming took off 3 bases at V and 13 bases at J, with 4 bases between the two ends. The germline V gene encodes CDR1 SGHTA and CDR2 FQGTGA. The CDR3 runs 9 residues. The DNA of the CDR3 is TGTGCCAGCAGCTTCATTCAGTTCTTC. Translation gives CASSFIQFF. Based on the CDR3 plus reference TRBV7-3 and TRBJ2-1, the full variable domain is GAGVSQTPSNKVTEKGKYVELRCDPISGHTALYWYRQSLGQGPEFLIYFQGTGAADDSGLPNDRFFAVRPEGSVSTLKIQRTERGDSAVYLCASSFIQFFGPGTRLTVL.

The chain employs TRBV6-5 and TRBJ2-5; D is possibly TRBD1 (5 bases). The CDR3 has 11 amino acids. V was clipped by 6 bases and J by 7 bases, with 9 bases between them. Germline CDR1 reads MNHEY; CDR2 reads SVGAGI. CDR3 sequence reads: CASRVRGTQYF. The DNA of the CDR3 is TGTGCCAGCAGAGTTAGGGGGACCCAGTACTTC.

The V call is TRBV21-1, the J call TRBJ2-7; TRBD1, the table's D call, was not compared with the DNA. TRBV21-1 is a pseudogene. The CDR3 is made up of 16 amino acids. CDR3 DNA sequence: TGTGCCAGCAGCAAAGACGACACCAATGTGTTATACGAGCAGTACTTC. This sequence encodes CASSKDDTNVLYEQYF.